Presented here are 2 T cell receptor beta chains from one specimen sequenced in a study of Graves' ophthalmopathy and Graves' hyperthyroidism. Using RNA transcripts, the TCR beta CDR3 regions were amplified. RT-PCR in the first round used HTBI primers; a second-round multiplex PCR followed. TCRdb re-called the multiplex PCR reads through MiXCR, storing one row per CDR3 protein. The sample includes over 650,000 distinct CDR3 sequences, over 40% seen only once; the top ten take 2.5% to 3.5%. The sample consisted of peripheral blood. Source of these receptors: an adult man with Graves' ophthalmopathy.

The V call is TRBV9, the J call TRBJ1-2; no clear D gene. Per the germline V gene, CDR1 is SGDLS and CDR2 is YYNGEE. This CDR3 is built from 15 residues. V dropped 4 bases and J dropped 2 bases, with 15 bases sitting between them. Written as DNA, the CDR3 is TGTGCCAGCAGCCAAGTTCCGGGAATCAACTATGGCTACACCTTC. This codes for CASSQVPGINYGYTF. Full variable domain (rest looked up from reference TRBV9 and TRBJ1-2): DSGVTQTPKHLITATGQRVTLRCSPRSGDLSVYWYQQSLDQGLQFLIQYYNGEERAKGNILERFSAQQFPDLHSELNLSSLELGDSALYFCASSQVPGINYGYTFGSGTRLTVV.

This sequence joins TRBV7-9 and TRBJ2-5; D might be TRBD1 or TRBD2, each matching 5 bases. CDR3 size: 14 residues. Trimming took off 4 bases at V and 6 bases at J, with 15 bases between the two ends. CDR1 and CDR2 from the germline V gene are SEHNR and FQNEAQ (reference sequence). The CDR3 region is CASSSGPDYQTQYF. CDR3 DNA sequence: TGTGCCAGCAGCTCGGGACCGGATTATCAGACCCAGTACTTC. Based on the CDR3 plus reference TRBV7-9 and TRBJ2-5, the full variable domain is DTGVSQNPRHKITKRGQNVTFRCDPISEHNRLYWYRQTLGQGPEFLTYFQNEAQLEKSRLLSDRFSAERPKGSFSTLEIQRTEQGDSAMYLCASSSGPDYQTQYFGPGTRLLVL.